This record concerns one TCR beta chain sequence. In TCRdb, the 5' RACE reads were re-called with MiXCR into one record per CDR3 protein. The sample has tens of thousands of distinct CDR3 sequences, roughly 15% seen once. This entry is derived from a study of T cells of healthy individuals. The CDR3 runs 12 residues. The V and J ends lost 4 bases and 13 bases respectively, with 14 bases between them. CDR1 is SNHLY and CDR2 is FYNNEI in the germline V gene. This receptor was obtained from a human donor in good health. The genes are TRBV2 and TRBJ2-1; D is uncertain. The CDR3 coding sequence is TGTGCCAGCAGTGGCCTGGGGTTATTTCAGTTCTTC. Its translation: CASSGLGLFQFF.